This T cell receptor beta chain was sequenced during a study of cytomegalovirus exposure and HLA in healthy donors listed by TCRdb under 2017. About the investigation overall: In an earlier analysis of 587 of the donors, 250 to 300 Gb of sequence data and 90 million to 120 million unique TCR beta sequences from about 190 million T cells were reported. A separate validation cohort of 100 to 150 different subjects was used in addition to the 666-subject first cohort. Roughly 5 DR-DQ haplotypes were handled as single units for association and clustering, since linkage in the cohort was strong. The study used immunosequencing to profile the T cell repertoires of several hundred subjects and linked those repertoires to cytomegalovirus serostatus. Typing coverage varied by locus: 629-630 donors for A, B, C, DRB1 and DQB1; 500 to 550 for DQA1; more than 600 for DPA1; approximately 470 for DPB1. Rather than using new phenotypic data, the later analysis identified candidate immune exposures from TCR beta sequences and from how often those sequences occurred across donors. Donor age, sex, ethnicity and CMV serostatus were collected together with the repertoire data. An early release covering 550 to 650 HLA-typed donors comprised 300 to 350 gigabases of sequencing data and approximately 85 million unique TCR sequences. Both class I and class II loci were covered by HLA typing, at four-digit resolution. A later analysis re-analyzed previously published TCR beta repertoires from hundreds of donors and added high-resolution HLA genotyping to study TCR occurrence patterns. On average, 235,054 unique TCR beta nucleotide sequences were sequenced per donor among about 400 genotyped donors of the cohort, with roughly 18% of those sequences being non-productive. An earlier analysis of about 600 of the donors used high-throughput TCR beta sequencing to judge whether each TCR beta V gene segment behaved as functional or pseudogenic. In a later genetic analysis, genome-wide SNP genotypes for about three fifths of the roughly 670 donors were used, and that subset was treated as a discovery cohort. To predict cytomegalovirus infection status, the study brought together high-throughput TCR immunosequencing, statistical association of individual TCRs with disease status, and machine learning. The genetic ancestry cluster associated with self-reported Caucasian donors included roughly four fifths of the approximately 430 genotyped donors. Every repertoire in the discovery cohort had been generated on one and the same sequencing platform. The aim of the study was to test whether cataloging public T cell receptors could identify signatures of past pathogen exposure.

Comments on this clone: Its binding antigen is unknown. It has no much larger one-base neighbor in the sample; base qualities were not kept.

Trimming removed 2 bases from V and 0 bases from J, leaving 15 bases between the germline ends. Sequences KGHSH (CDR1) and LQKENI (CDR2) are obtained from the germline V gene. The CDR3 runs 17 residues from the cysteine to the phenylalanine. The read is trimmed to its CDR3 DNA, 51 bases read in frame from base 1. Library creation used the immunoSEQ multiplex PCR assay. A mixture of 60 forward primers for TCR Vbeta segments and 13 reverse primers for TCR Jbeta segments was used in the multiplex PCR. Amplification of the CDR3 region of rearranged TCR beta genes was performed with a multiplex PCR assay on genomic DNA. On the Illumina HiSeq System, the amplified TCR beta libraries were sequenced as 87-base-pair reads. The paper's processing steps were these. Across the 600 to 700 repertoires, a later analysis counted about 81 million unique TCR beta chains, around 10 million of which were shared by at least two donors. A nearest-neighbor algorithm error-corrected the raw reads and collapsed the reads into unique sequences, merging closely related sequences to remove PCR and sequencing errors. To assign V, D and J gene segments, CDR3 sequences were aligned to IMGT reference sequences. For a sequence to be retained, a match of at least six nucleotides was required to both a V gene segment and a J gene segment. A rearrangement was called productive if the CDR3 had no stop codons and remained in frame with V and J, and every other rearrangement was called non-productive. Following IMGT convention, CDR3 was defined as the stretch from the second conserved V-encoded cysteine to the conserved J-encoded phenylalanine. The earlier analysis of about 640 of the donors excluded any sequence lacking an unambiguous match to a single V gene segment. An earlier analysis of just under 600 of the donors called V segments functional above 56.7% productive rearrangements and segregating when the between-donor standard deviation exceeded 5%. A statistical classification framework was built to diagnose cytomegalovirus status from the catalog of TCR beta chain sequences. V and J gene assignment, in a later analysis, came from comparing TCR nucleotide sequences with IMGT/GENE-DB human TR gene sequences. The TCRdist pipeline was used in a later analysis to assign CDR3 sequences and most-parsimonious VDJ recombination scenarios. In a later analysis, each TCR beta chain was defined by its CDR3 amino acid sequence together with its V-gene family, and reads lacking a unique V-gene family were excluded. In a later analysis, around 650 highly shared, low-generation-probability nucleotide sequences were removed to address suspected cross-contamination and a sequencing artifact. For each public chain, a later analysis derived a clonal expansion index from normalized ranks of inferred template counts within each repertoire. In a later analysis, generation probabilities were computed using a VDJ recombination model fitted to out-of-frame rearrangements, and the results were checked against IGoR. In a later analysis, TCR-TCR, TCR-HLA and TCR-CMV co-occurrence was scored with hypergeometric tests, and a repertoire-size bias correction was applied to TCR pairs. To estimate false discovery rates, a later analysis permuted the HLA or CMV assignments 20 times. In a later analysis, co-occurring TCRs were grouped using DBSCAN, and TCRdist sequence similarity was added for clustering within HLA-allele-positive subsets. For co-occurrence clustering, repertoires with fewer than 30,000 or more than 120,000 public chains were excluded, along with roughly 5 repertoires with anomalous nucleotide sharing. TCRdb limited this immuneACCESS table to in-frame rearrangements with V and J called. A share of clones is missing; checked studies link under half to unresolved V genes, and the rest is unexplained. The V and J calls and clone size are taken from that table; D and trimming were inferred from the DNA. In this sample the table shows 200,000 or so clones, approximately 84% of which occur a single time. The ten largest clones take up 2.6% of the sample.

In total, roughly 670 healthy bone marrow donors made up the cohort. At the time of sampling, all cohort members were nominally healthy, though unrecorded immune exposures were likely present. The donor tested CMV seropositive, placing the donor among the roughly 300 seropositive members of the cohort. Every donor gave a peripheral blood sample, and the peripheral blood mononuclear cells from that sample were used for TCR beta sequencing. Genomic DNA was extracted from the blood cell samples with the Qiagen DNeasy Blood Extraction Kit. What the authors observed across the whole study: According to a later genetic analysis, donors in an Asian-associated ancestry cluster had fewer N-insertions in productive TCRs than the roughly 660-donor mean. When HLA alleles, especially DR and DQ, strongly co-occurred, attributing TCR associations to individual alleles was difficult. According to a later analysis, parvovirus B19, influenza, CMV and Epstein-Barr virus appeared linked to several top co-occurrence clusters. Most CMV-associated TCR beta chains appeared to be HLA-restricted in a later analysis, and the HLA associations seemed to be driven largely by CMV exposure. At a false discovery rate of 0.05, a later analysis linked 16,951 TCR beta sequences to specific HLA alleles. Across donors, most TCR sequences were observed very rarely, whereas some public TCRs were present in many individuals. The 87-base-pair reads could not distinguish some IMGT-functional V segments, including TRBV6-2 and TRBV6-3, so those segments were excluded. A further reported finding was that TCR beta sequences accurately predicted the HLA-A and HLA-B alleles for most subjects in the first cohort. A later analysis found that TCR association rates varied across HLA loci, with DRB1 alleles showing the most associated TCRs and HLA-C alleles the fewest. The classifier was reported to diagnose cytomegalovirus status with high specificity and sensitivity in both the original and validation cohorts. In the study, 150 to 200 TCR beta chains were listed as associated with cytomegalovirus. Because HLA typing was unavailable for some donors at each locus, only the typed subset was used in association tests. It was suggested by the authors that the approach could potentially be generalized to other disease states and immunological phenotypes. Three of the identified cytomegalovirus-associated TCR beta chains were confirmed in vitro to be specific for cytomegalovirus antigens. A group of highly shared sequence variants was considered likely to be a technical artifact of the sequencing pipeline. Because counts were too low, roughly 17 rarely observed V segments, including chromosome 9 orphons, were left out of the earlier analysis of approximately 580 of the donors. In an earlier analysis of around 500 of the donors, most TCR beta V segments appeared in productive rearrangements about 87% or about 30% of the time, broadly matching IMGT annotations. Only TCR beta chains were sequenced in this cohort, and the absence of alpha or paired-chain data limited detectable features. In a later analysis, HLA-associated TCR beta chains were found to be more clonally expanded and to have lower generation probabilities than equally common non-associated chains. CMV serostatus was the only immune exposure information available for the cohort. V-gene and J-gene trimming of TCR beta chains was associated with a missense DCLRE1C variant in a later genetic analysis, and the association was replicated in an independent cohort. Roughly uniform sequencing depth across donors was assumed in presence/absence analyses, although this assumption may not hold. Correlated functional status among segregating V segments might reflect linkage disequilibrium, but an unknown experimental factor could not be ruled out.

The sequence was obtained from a woman aged 45-59 years in good health and CMV-seropositive. The chain was built from TRBV18 and TRBJ2-3; TRBD2 is a weak D gene call, 7 bases matching. The sample taken for sequencing was PBMCs. Here the CDR3 is given as CASSPSLGGASTDTQYF. In nucleotides, the sequence is TGTGCCAGCTCACCATCCTTGGGGGGGGCTAGCACAGATACGCAGTATTTT.